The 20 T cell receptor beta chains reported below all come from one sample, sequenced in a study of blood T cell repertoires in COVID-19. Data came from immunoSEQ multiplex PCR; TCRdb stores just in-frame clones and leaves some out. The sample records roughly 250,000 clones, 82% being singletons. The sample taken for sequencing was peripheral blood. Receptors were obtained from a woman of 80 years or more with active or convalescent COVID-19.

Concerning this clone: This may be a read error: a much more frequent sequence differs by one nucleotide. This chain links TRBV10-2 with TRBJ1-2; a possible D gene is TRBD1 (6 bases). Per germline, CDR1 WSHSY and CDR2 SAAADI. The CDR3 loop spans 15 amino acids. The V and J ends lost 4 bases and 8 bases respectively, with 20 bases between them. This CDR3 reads CASSGQAGVIDGYTF. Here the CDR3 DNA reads TGCGCCAGCAGTGGTCAGGCAGGGGTAATCGACGGCTACACCTTC.

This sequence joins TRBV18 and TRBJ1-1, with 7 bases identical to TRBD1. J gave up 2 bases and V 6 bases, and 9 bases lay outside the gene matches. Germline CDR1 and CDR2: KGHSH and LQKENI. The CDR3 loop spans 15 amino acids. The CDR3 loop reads CASSQRDRRNTEAFF. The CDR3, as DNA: TGTGCCAGCTCTCAACGGGACAGAAGAAACACTGAAGCTTTCTTT.

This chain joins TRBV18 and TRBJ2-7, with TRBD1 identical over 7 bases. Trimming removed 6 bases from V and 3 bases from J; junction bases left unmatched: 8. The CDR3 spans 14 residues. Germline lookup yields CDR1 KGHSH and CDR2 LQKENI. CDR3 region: CASSGTEIHYEQYF. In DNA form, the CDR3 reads TGTGCCAGCTCCGGGACAGAAATCCACTACGAGCAGTACTTC.

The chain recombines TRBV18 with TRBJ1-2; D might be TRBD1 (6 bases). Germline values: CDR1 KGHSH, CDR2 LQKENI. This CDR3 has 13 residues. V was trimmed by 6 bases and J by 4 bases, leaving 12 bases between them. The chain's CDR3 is CASSSRGFYGYTF. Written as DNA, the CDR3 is TGTGCCAGCTCCTCGAGGGGGTTCTATGGCTACACCTTC.

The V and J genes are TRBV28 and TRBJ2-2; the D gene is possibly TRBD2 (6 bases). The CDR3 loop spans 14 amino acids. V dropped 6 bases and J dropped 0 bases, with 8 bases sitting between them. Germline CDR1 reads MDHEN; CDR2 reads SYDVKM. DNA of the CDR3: TGTGCCAGCAGCGGGAGCACGAACACCGGGGAGCTGTTTTTT. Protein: CASSGSTNTGELFF. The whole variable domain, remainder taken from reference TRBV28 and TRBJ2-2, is DVKVTQSSRYLVKRTGEKVFLECVQDMDHENMFWYRQDPGLGLRLIYFSYDVKMKEKGDIPEGYSVSREKKERFSLILESASTNQTSMYLCASSGSTNTGELFFGEGSRLTVL.

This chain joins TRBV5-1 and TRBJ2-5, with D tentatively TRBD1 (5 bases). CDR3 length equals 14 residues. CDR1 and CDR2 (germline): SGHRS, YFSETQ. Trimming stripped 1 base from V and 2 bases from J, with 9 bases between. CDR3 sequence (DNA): TGCGCCAGCAGCTTGCACACAGGTCAAGAGACCCAGTACTTC. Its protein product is CASSLHTGQETQYF.

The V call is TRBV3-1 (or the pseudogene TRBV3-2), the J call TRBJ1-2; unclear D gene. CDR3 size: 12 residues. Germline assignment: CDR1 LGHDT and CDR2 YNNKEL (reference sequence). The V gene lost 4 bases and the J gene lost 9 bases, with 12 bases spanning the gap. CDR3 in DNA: TGTGCCAGCAGCCTAAACAGTAAGAGCTACACCTTC. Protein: CASSLNSKSYTF.

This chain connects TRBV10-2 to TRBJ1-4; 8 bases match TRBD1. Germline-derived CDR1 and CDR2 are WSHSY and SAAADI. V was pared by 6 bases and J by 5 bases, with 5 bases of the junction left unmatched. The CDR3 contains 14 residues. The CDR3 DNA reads TGCGCCAGCAGCCTGACAGGGGAGAATGAAAAACTGTTTTTT. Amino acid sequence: CASSLTGENEKLFF.

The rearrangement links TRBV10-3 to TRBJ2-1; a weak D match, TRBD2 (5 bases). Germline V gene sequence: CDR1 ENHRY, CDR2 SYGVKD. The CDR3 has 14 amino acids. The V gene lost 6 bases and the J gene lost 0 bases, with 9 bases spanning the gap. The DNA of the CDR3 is TGTGCCATCAGGGTAGCGAGCTCCTACAATGAGCAGTTCTTC. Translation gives CAIRVASSYNEQFF.

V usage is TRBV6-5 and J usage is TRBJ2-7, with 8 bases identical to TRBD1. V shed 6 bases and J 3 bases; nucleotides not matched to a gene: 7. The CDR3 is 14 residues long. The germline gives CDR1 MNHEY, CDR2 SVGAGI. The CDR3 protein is CASRKDRDIYEQYF. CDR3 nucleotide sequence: TGTGCCAGCAGGAAGGACAGGGATATCTACGAGCAGTACTTC.

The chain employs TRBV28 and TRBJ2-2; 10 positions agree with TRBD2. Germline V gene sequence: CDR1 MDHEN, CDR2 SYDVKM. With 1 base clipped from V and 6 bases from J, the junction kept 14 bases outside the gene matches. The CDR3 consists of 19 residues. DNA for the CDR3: TGTGCCAGCAGTTTATCTCAGGGTCTACTGAGCGGGGGGGCCGGGGAGCTGTTTTTT. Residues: CASSLSQGLLSGGAGELFF.

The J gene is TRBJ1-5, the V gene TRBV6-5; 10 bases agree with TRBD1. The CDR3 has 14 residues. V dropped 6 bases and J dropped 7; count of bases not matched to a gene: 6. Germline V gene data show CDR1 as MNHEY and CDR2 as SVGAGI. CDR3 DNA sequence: TGTGCCAGCAGGCGAGGACAGGGGGACCAGCCCCAGCATTTT. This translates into CASRRGQGDQPQHF.

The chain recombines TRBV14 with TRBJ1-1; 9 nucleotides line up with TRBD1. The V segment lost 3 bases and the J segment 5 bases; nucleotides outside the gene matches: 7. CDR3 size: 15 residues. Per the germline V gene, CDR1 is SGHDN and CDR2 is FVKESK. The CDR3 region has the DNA TGTGCCAGCAGCCAGGGACAGGGCCGATGGACTGAAGCTTTCTTT. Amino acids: CASSQGQGRWTEAFF.

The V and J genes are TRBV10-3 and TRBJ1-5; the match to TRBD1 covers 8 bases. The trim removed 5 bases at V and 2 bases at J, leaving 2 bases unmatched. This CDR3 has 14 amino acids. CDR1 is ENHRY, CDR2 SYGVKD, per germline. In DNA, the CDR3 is TGTGCCATCAGTAAGACAGGGGGCAATCAGCCCCAGCATTTT. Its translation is CAISKTGGNQPQHF.

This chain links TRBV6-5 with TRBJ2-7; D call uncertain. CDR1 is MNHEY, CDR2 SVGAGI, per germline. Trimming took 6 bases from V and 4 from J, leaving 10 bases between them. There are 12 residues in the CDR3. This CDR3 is CASSQIKYEQYF. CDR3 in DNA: TGTGCCAGCAGCCAAATCAAATACGAGCAGTACTTC.

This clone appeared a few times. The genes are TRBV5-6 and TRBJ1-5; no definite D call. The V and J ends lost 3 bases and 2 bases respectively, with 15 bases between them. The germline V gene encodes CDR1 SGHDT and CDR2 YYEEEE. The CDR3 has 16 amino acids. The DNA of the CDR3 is TGTGCCAGCAGCTCTCGTTTCCTTTCGGGCAATCAGCCCCAGCATTTT. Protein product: CASSSRFLSGNQPQHF.

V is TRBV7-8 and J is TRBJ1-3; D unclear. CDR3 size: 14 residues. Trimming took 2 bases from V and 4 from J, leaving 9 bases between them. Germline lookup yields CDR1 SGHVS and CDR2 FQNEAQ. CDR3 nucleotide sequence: TGTGCCAGCAGCTTAAAGTTAACAGGAAACACCATATATTTT. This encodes CASSLKLTGNTIYF.

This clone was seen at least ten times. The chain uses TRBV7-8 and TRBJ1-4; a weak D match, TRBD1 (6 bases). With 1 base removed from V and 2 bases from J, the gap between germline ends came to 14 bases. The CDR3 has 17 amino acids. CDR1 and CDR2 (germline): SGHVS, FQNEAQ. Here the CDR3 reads CASSLVGGVITNEKLFF. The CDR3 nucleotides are TGTGCCAGCAGCTTAGTAGGGGGGGTGATTACTAATGAAAAACTGTTTTTT.

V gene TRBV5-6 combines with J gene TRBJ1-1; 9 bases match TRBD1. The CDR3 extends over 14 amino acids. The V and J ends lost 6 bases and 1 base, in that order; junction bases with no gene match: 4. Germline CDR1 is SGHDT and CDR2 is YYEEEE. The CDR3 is CASILGQGNTEAFF. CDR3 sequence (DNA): TGTGCCAGCATCCTGGGACAGGGGAACACTGAAGCTTTCTTT.

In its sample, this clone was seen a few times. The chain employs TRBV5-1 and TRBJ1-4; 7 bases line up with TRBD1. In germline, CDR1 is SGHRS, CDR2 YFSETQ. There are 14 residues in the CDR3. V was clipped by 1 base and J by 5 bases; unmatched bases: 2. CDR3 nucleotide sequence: TGCGCCAGCAGCTTGACACAGGGGAATGAAAAACTGTTTTTT. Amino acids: CASSLTQGNEKLFF.